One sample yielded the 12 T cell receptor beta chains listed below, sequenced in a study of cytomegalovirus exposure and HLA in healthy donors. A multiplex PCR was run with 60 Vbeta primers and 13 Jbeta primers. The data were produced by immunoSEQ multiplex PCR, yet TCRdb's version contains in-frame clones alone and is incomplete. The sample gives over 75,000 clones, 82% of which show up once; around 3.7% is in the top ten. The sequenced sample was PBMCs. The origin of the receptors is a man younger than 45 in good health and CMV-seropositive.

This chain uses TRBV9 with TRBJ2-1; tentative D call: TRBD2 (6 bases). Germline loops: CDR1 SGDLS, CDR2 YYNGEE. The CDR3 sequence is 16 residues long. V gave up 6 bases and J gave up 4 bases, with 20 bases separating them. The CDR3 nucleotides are TGTGCCAGCACCGCGACCGGGGCTAGCGCTTACAATGAGCAGTTCTTC. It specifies CASTATGASAYNEQFF.

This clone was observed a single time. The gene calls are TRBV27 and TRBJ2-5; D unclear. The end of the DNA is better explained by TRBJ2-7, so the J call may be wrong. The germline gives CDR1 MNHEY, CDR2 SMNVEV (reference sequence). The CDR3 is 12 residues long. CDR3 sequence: CASTSNFYEQYF. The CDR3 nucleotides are TGTGCCAGCACCTCGAATTTCTACGAGCAGTACTTC.

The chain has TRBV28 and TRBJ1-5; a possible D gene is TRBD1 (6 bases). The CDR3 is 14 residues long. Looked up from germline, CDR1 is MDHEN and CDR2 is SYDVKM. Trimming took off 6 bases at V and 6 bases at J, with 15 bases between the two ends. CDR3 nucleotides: TGTGCCAGCAGGATACAGGGAAAGGTTCAGCCCCAGCATTTT. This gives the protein CASRIQGKVQPQHF.

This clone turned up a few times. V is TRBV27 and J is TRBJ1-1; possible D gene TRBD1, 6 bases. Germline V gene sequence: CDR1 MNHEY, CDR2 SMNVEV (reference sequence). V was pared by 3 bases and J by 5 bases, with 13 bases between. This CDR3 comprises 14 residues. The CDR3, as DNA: TGTGCCAGCAGTTTTGACAGGACAAGGACTGAAGCTTTCTTT. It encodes CASSFDRTRTEAFF.

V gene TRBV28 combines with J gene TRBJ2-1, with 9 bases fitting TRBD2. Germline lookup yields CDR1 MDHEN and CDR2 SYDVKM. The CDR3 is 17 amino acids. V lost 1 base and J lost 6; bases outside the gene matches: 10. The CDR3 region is CASSLFWIAGVGNEQFF. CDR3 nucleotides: TGTGCCAGCAGTTTATTCTGGATAGCGGGAGTGGGCAATGAGCAGTTCTTC.

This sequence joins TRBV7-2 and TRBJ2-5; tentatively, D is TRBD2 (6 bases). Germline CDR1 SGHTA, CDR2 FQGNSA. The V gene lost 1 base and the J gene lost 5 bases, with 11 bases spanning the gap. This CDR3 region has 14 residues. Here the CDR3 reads CASSLGPLAETQYF. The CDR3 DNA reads TGTGCCAGCAGCTTAGGTCCGCTAGCGGAGACCCAGTACTTC.

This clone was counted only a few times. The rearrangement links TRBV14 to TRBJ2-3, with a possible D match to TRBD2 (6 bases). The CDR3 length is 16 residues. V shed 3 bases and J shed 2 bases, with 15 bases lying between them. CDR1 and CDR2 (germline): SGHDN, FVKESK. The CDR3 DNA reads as TGTGCCAGCAGCCATTATTCCGGGAGAGACACAGATACGCAGTATTTT. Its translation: CASSHYSGRDTDTQYF. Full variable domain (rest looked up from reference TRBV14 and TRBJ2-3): EAGVTQFPSHSVIEKGQTVTLRCDPISGHDNLYWYRRVMGKEIKFLLHFVKESKQDESGMPNNRFLAERTGGTYSTLKVQPAELEDSGVYFCASSHYSGRDTDTQYFGPGTRLTVL.

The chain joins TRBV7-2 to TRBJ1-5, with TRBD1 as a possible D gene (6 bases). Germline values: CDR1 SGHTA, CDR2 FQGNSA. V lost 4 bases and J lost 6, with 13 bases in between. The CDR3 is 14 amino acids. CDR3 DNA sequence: TGTGCCAGCAGCTCGTTGGGACACAGTCAGCCCCAGCATTTT. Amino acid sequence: CASSSLGHSQPQHF.

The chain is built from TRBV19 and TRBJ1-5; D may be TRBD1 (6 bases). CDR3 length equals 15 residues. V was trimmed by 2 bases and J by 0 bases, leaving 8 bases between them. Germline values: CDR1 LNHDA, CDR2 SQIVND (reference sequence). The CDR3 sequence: CASSIRGNSNQPQHF. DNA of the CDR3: TGTGCCAGTAGTATAAGGGGGAATAGCAATCAGCCCCAGCATTTT.

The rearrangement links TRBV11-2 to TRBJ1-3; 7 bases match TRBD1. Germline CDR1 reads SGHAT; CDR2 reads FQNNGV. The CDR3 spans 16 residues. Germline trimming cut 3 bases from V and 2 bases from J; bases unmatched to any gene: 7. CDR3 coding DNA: TGTGCCAGCAGCTTGGGGAACAGGGGTACTGGAAACACCATATATTTT. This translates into CASSLGNRGTGNTIYF.

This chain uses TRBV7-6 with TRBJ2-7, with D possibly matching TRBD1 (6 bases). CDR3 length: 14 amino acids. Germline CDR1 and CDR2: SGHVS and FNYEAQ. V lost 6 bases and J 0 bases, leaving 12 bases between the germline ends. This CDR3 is CASSSDRTSYEQYF. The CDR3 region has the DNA TGTGCCAGCAGTTCTGACAGGACCTCCTACGAGCAGTACTTC.

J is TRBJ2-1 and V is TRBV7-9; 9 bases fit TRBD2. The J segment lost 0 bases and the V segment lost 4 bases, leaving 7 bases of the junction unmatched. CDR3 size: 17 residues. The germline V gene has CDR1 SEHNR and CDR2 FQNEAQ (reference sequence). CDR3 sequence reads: CASSSTSGLSSYNEQFF. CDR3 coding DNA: TGTGCCAGCAGCTCGACTAGCGGACTAAGCTCCTACAATGAGCAGTTCTTC.